A single sample gave rise to the 7 T cell receptor beta chains below, sequenced in a study of CD8+ T cells in alopecia areata. Extracted RNA was reverse transcribed, and the resulting cDNA served as sequencing template. TCRdb keeps only in-frame clones here, not all; method: immunoSEQ multiplex PCR. In the table there are approximately 140,000 clones, more than 75% of which are singletons. The input for sequencing was CD8+ T cells sorted from blood, taken at week 0. The receptors were sampled from a human donor with alopecia areata.

The chain uses TRBV5-1 and TRBJ2-3; 7 nucleotides agree with TRBD1. The germline V gene encodes CDR1 SGHRS and CDR2 YFSETQ. The CDR3 sequence is 15 residues long. V trimming: 4 bases; J trimming: 5 bases; junction bases outside the gene matches: 10. The CDR3 here is CASSHAQGLEDTQYF. CDR3 sequence (DNA): TGCGCCAGCAGCCACGCACAGGGGTTGGAAGATACGCAGTATTTT.

The chain has TRBV27 and TRBJ2-7, with a tentative D call TRBD2 (5 bases). Trimming pared 8 bases from V and 0 bases from J, leaving 14 bases between. CDR1 is MNHEY, CDR2 SMNVEV, per germline (reference sequence). This CDR3 is built from 14 residues. The CDR3 spells CASLVDSSSYEQYF. The CDR3 DNA follows: TGTGCCAGCCTGGTGGACTCGAGCTCCTACGAGCAGTACTTC.

The chain joins TRBV11-2 to TRBJ1-2; 7 bases are a match to TRBD1. V was clipped by 0 bases and J by 1 base; unmatched bases: 11. The CDR3 length is 18 residues. Germline V gene sequence: CDR1 SGHAT, CDR2 FQNNGV. CDR3 DNA: TGTGCCAGCAGCTTAGAACAGGGGACTTATGTTTTTAACTATGGCTACACCTTC. Translated: CASSLEQGTYVFNYGYTF.

The V gene is TRBV29-1, the J gene TRBJ1-2, with 10 bases matching TRBD1. The CDR3 consists of 14 residues. With V trimmed by 6 bases and J by 4 bases, 8 bases remained unmatched. Germline V gene lookup returns CDR1 SQVTM and CDR2 ANQGSEA. CDR3 bases: TGCAGCGTCCCGAAAGGACAGGGGGGCTATGGCTACACCTTC. Amino acids: CSVPKGQGGYGYTF.

The rearrangement links TRBV29-1 to TRBJ1-2; maybe TRBD1 (6 bases). There are 15 residues in the CDR3. CDR1 is SQVTM, CDR2 ANQGSEA, per germline. V lost 3 bases and J lost 6, with 20 bases in between. The CDR3 spells CSVEDGGARIDGYTF. The CDR3, as DNA: TGCAGCGTTGAGGACGGGGGGGCGCGAATTGATGGCTACACCTTC.

V and J are TRBV6-5 and TRBJ1-4, with D unclear. Per the germline V gene, CDR1 is MNHEY and CDR2 is SVGAGI. V lost 5 bases to trimming and J lost 12 bases, with 10 bases between them. The CDR3 consists of 11 residues. The DNA for the CDR3 is TGTGCCAGCAGTAACCACGCACAACTGTTTTTT. Protein sequence: CASSNHAQLFF.

V is TRBV19 and J is TRBJ2-4, with TRBD1 identical over 8 bases. CDR1 is LNHDA, CDR2 SQIVND, per germline (reference sequence). This CDR3 has 12 amino acids. V trimming: 6 bases; J trimming: 6 bases; junction bases outside the gene matches: 1. CDR3 nucleotide sequence: TGTGCCAGTAGGGGGACAGGAAACATTCAGTACTTC. Translated: CASRGTGNIQYF.